The 11 T cell receptor beta chains presented below share a single source sample, sequenced in a study of cytomegalovirus exposure and HLA in healthy donors. Primers included in the PCR were 60 Vbeta and 13 Jbeta primers. Using immunoSEQ multiplex PCR, the repertoire was profiled, and TCRdb retains in-frame clones only, with some absent. The sample consists of 140,000 or so clones, 55% to 85% of them appearing once. The sequencing input was PBMCs. Receptors were obtained from a man between 35 and 55 years old in good health and CMV-seronegative.

V and J are TRBV4-3 and TRBJ2-7, with D maybe TRBD1 (6 bases). Germline V gene lookup returns CDR1 LGHNA and CDR2 YSLEER. Trimming stripped 0 bases from V and 5 bases from J, with 17 bases between. The CDR3 extends over 16 amino acids. The CDR3 DNA follows: TGCGCCAGCAGCCAAGATTGGACAGAAGGCGAGCACGAGCAGTACTTC. Translating gives CASSQDWTEGEHEQYF.

This chain joins TRBV7-2 and TRBJ2-1; TRBD2 is a possible D gene (6 bases). The CDR3 totals 14 residues. Germline lookup yields CDR1 SGHTA and CDR2 FQGNSA. Trimming cost V 5 bases and J 6 bases, with 14 bases left between them. The CDR3 DNA reads TGTGCCAGCAGCCCGAAACTAGCAACCAATGAGCAGTTCTTC. Amino acid sequence: CASSPKLATNEQFF.

The CDR3 loop reads CASSLRTGSTEQYF. CDR3 DNA sequence: TGTGCCAGCAGTTTAAGGACAGGGTCTACCGAGCAGTACTTC. The chain is built from TRBV28 and TRBJ2-7; 8 bases line up with TRBD1. The CDR3 sequence is 14 residues long. Germline CDR1 reads MDHEN; CDR2 reads SYDVKM. V was pared by 2 bases and J by 6 bases, with 6 bases of the junction left unmatched. Looking up the rest from reference TRBV28 and TRBJ2-7 gives the full variable domain: DVKVTQSSRYLVKRTGEKVFLECVQDMDHENMFWYRQDPGLGLRLIYFSYDVKMKEKGDIPEGYSVSREKKERFSLILESASTNQTSMYLCASSLRTGSTEQYFGPGTRLTVT.

V usage is TRBV13 and J usage is TRBJ2-1, with 9 bases matching TRBD2. The CDR3 sequence is 15 residues long. J gave up 4 bases and V 4 bases, and 5 bases lay outside the gene matches. Germline assignment: CDR1 PRHDT and CDR2 FYEKMQ (reference sequence). CDR3 coding DNA: TGTGCCAGCAGCTCTAGCGGGGCGGGGTACAATGAGCAGTTCTTC. This sequence encodes CASSSSGAGYNEQFF.

This clone was recorded a few times. The chain links TRBV7-3 to TRBJ1-1, with D hard to call. Trimming cost V 1 base and J 0 bases, with 9 bases left between them. The germline V gene has CDR1 SGHTA and CDR2 FQGTGA. There are 15 residues in the CDR3. This CDR3 reads CASSLIRPMNTEAFF. The CDR3 nucleotides are TGTGCCAGCAGCTTAATCAGGCCCATGAACACTGAAGCTTTCTTT.

The chain links TRBV7-2 to TRBJ2-1; a possible D gene is TRBD2 (5 bases). Trimming left V 0 bases short and J 6 bases short, with 12 bases between. The germline CDR1 and CDR2 sequences are SGHTA and FQGNSA. This CDR3 contains 15 residues. The CDR3 bases are TGTGCCAGCAGCTTAGCGCTCGCGGGCACCAATGAGCAGTTCTTC. It translates to CASSLALAGTNEQFF. Looking up the rest from reference TRBV7-2 and TRBJ2-1 gives the full variable domain: GAGVSQSPSNKVTEKGKDVELRCDPISGHTALYWYRQSLGQGLEFLIYFQGNSAPDKSGLPSDRFSAERTGGSVSTLTIQRTQQEDSAVYLCASSLALAGTNEQFFGPGTRLTVL.

This clone has more than one count but fewer than ten. This chain connects TRBV2 to TRBJ2-7; 7 bases line up with TRBD2. This CDR3 comprises 17 residues. V dropped 7 bases and J dropped 2; count of bases not matched to a gene: 17. The germline V gene encodes CDR1 SNHLY and CDR2 FYNNEI. CDR3 residues: CASKDLLASGNTYEQYF. CDR3 nucleotide sequence: TGTGCCAGCAAAGATCTTTTGGCTAGCGGAAATACCTACGAGCAGTACTTC.

V and J are TRBV4-1 and TRBJ1-1; D is ambiguous. V was pared by 0 bases and J by 3 bases, with 20 bases between. Per germline, CDR1 MGHRA and CDR2 YSYEKL. CDR3 length: 18 residues. The CDR3 bases are TGCGCCAGCAGCCAAGATCTTCGGGAGTATCGGGCAGACACTGAAGCTTTCTTT. Amino acid sequence: CASSQDLREYRADTEAFF.

This clone was picked up a small number of times. The CDR3 region is CASTGQGSSYEQYF. The CDR3 nucleotides read TGTGCCAGCACCGGACAGGGGTCGTCCTACGAGCAGTACTTC. V is TRBV6-1 and J is TRBJ2-7; the match to TRBD1 covers 9 bases. Germline lookup yields CDR1 MNHNS and CDR2 SASEGT. Germline trimming cut 7 bases from V and 1 base from J; bases unmatched to any gene: 5. The CDR3 loop spans 14 amino acids.

The genes are TRBV5-4 and TRBJ2-1, with 12 bases matching TRBD2. The CDR3 runs to 17 residues. V trimming: 4 bases; J trimming: 1 base; junction bases outside the gene matches: 6. Germline assignment: CDR1 SGHNT and CDR2 YYREEE (reference sequence). The CDR3: CASSQGLAGLSYNEQFF. The CDR3 DNA follows: TGTGCCAGCAGCCAGGGACTAGCGGGCCTATCCTACAATGAGCAGTTCTTC.

The genes are TRBV2 and TRBJ1-1, with D possibly matching TRBD1 (5 bases). The CDR3 extends over 17 amino acids. V shed 0 bases and J shed 7 bases, with 21 bases lying between them. CDR1 SNHLY and CDR2 FYNNEI come from the germline V gene. The CDR3 sequence: CASSEAGRESRRGEAFF. DNA for the CDR3: TGTGCCAGCAGTGAAGCAGGGAGGGAAAGTAGGAGGGGTGAAGCTTTCTTT.